This TCR beta chain was sequenced in a study of glioma-infiltrating T cells after dendritic cell vaccination. Germline CDR1 is MGHRA and CDR2 is YSYEKL. V lost 1 base to trimming and J lost 8 bases; unmatched junction nucleotides: 14. The CDR3 runs to 17 residues. Isocitrate dehydrogenase mutation was absent in all glioblastoma patients. PBMC sampling occurred before vaccination, two weeks after the third dose, and at progression. The primer mix had 60 V beta and 13 J beta primers. Profiling relied on immunoSEQ multiplex PCR, and the TCRdb table lists in-frame clones only, not all of them. Seen here are roughly 82,000 clones, about 90% observed once, and the top ten hold approximately 3.4%.

The source was blood, collected before dendritic cell vaccination. This TCR was recovered from a human donor with glioblastoma. The V gene is TRBV4-1, the J gene TRBJ1-2; 9 positions agree with TRBD1. In DNA, the CDR3 is TGCGCCAGCAGCCAAGGTCCGGGACAGGGACGTCAGGAGGGCTACACCTTC. Translating gives CASSQGPGQGRQEGYTF.